These 21 T cell receptor beta chains share one sample of origin, sequenced in a study of PD-L1 blockade in urothelial cancer. Generated by immunoSEQ multiplex PCR, the TCRdb table keeps only in-frame clones and is missing some. The data show fewer than 50,000 clones, approximately 90% seen once. The sequenced sample was PBMCs, obtained around atezolizumab (anti-PD-L1) treatment. These receptors originate from a man in his sixties or seventies with urothelial cancer.

V and J are TRBV2 and TRBJ2-6; maybe TRBD1 (6 bases). This CDR3 comprises 19 residues. Germline V CDR1 and CDR2: SNHLY, FYNNEI. Trimming removed 5 bases at V and 1 base at J, with 21 bases between. The CDR3 DNA is TGTGCCAGCAGTTCTCCCCCCCGGGCAGGGGTTTCTGGGGCCAACGTCCTGACTTTC. Its protein product is CASSSPPRAGVSGANVLTF.

The rearrangement joins TRBV2 to TRBJ2-7; 7 bases are a match to TRBD2. The CDR3 is 16 residues long. Trimming at V came to 2 bases and at J to 6 bases, leaving 13 bases not matched to a gene. Germline V gene lookup returns CDR1 SNHLY and CDR2 FYNNEI. In nucleotides, the CDR3 is TGTGCCAGCAGTGAAAGCGTGGGAGGGCCTACGGGCGAGCAGTACTTC. As protein: CASSESVGGPTGEQYF.

The chain is built from TRBV27 and TRBJ2-1, with TRBD2 matching 9 bases. Germline V CDR1 and CDR2: MNHEY, SMNVEV (reference sequence). The CDR3 is 17 residues long. The junction had 10 bases not matched to a gene; V was cut back by 7 bases and J by 0 bases. CDR3 sequence (DNA): TGTGCCAGCAACCCGACCCTACTAGCGGGCTCCTACAATGAGCAGTTCTTC. Amino acids: CASNPTLLAGSYNEQFF.

V and J are TRBV4-1 and TRBJ1-1; tentatively, D is TRBD1 (5 bases). Germline CDR1 reads MGHRA; CDR2 reads YSYEKL. The V gene lost 7 bases and the J gene lost 1 base, with 7 bases spanning the gap. This CDR3 has 12 amino acids. The CDR3 loop reads CASKGQNTEAFF. CDR3 DNA: TGCGCCAGCAAGGGGCAGAACACTGAAGCTTTCTTT.

The J gene is TRBJ2-3, the V gene TRBV9, with 7 bases identical to TRBD2. The CDR3 loop spans 16 amino acids. The V gene end was trimmed by 2 bases and the J gene end by 6 bases; junction bases not matched to a gene: 12. CDR1 is SGDLS and CDR2 is YYNGEE in the germline V gene. CDR3 nucleotides: TGTGCCAGCAGCGTGGACGGAAAAGCGGGAAGGGATACGCAGTATTTT. This codes for CASSVDGKAGRDTQYF.

J is TRBJ1-2 and V is TRBV5-6, with no clear D. The CDR3 runs to 12 residues. The germline CDR1 and CDR2 sequences are SGHDT and YYEEEE. V dropped 0 bases and J dropped 8 bases, with 8 bases sitting between them. This CDR3 is CASSLGHNGYTF. The DNA for the CDR3 is TGTGCCAGCAGCTTGGGACACAACGGCTACACCTTC.

This chain uses TRBV7-3 with TRBJ2-1; 7 nucleotides align to TRBD2. The CDR3 covers 14 residues. With V trimmed by 5 bases and J by 0 bases, 1 base remained unmatched. The V gene's germline CDR1 is SGHTA and CDR2 FQGTGA. The chain's CDR3 is CASSGGSSYNEQFF. The DNA of the CDR3 is TGTGCCAGCAGCGGCGGGAGCTCCTACAATGAGCAGTTCTTC.

The chain has TRBV5-1 and TRBJ1-1; 7 bases agree with TRBD1. The ends lost 4 bases at V and 3 bases at J; junction bases unmatched: 3. The CDR3 contains 13 residues. In germline, CDR1 is SGHRS, CDR2 YFSETQ. This CDR3 reads CASSLDRDTEAFF. CDR3 coding DNA: TGCGCCAGCAGCCTTGACAGGGACACTGAAGCTTTCTTT.

The V call is TRBV14, the J call TRBJ1-4, with unresolved D. There are 12 residues in the CDR3. The ends were cut back, 1 base at V and 8 bases at J, with 5 bases in the middle. Germline V CDR1 and CDR2: SGHDN, FVKESK. DNA of the CDR3: TGTGCCAGCAGCCAAGCGACAGAAAAACTGTTTTTT. This codes for CASSQATEKLFF.

This chain joins TRBV5-6 and TRBJ2-7; TRBD1 is a possible D gene (6 bases). The CDR3 extends over 14 amino acids. The germline V and J ends were trimmed by 1 base and 2 bases, with 10 bases remaining between them. CDR1 and CDR2 from the germline V gene are SGHDT and YYEEEE. The CDR3 here is CASSLMGAPYEQYF. CDR3 bases: TGTGCCAGCAGCTTGATGGGGGCCCCCTACGAGCAGTACTTC.

This clone has a single count. The chain recombines TRBV29-1 with TRBJ2-7; maybe TRBD1 (5 bases). The CDR3 contains 15 residues. From germline, CDR1 is SQVTM and CDR2 ANQGSEA. V was clipped by 5 bases and J by 5 bases, with 22 bases between them. The CDR3 is CSVLGLGAGYNEQYF. The CDR3 nucleotides are TGCAGCGTTTTGGGTCTGGGTGCAGGGTATAACGAGCAGTACTTC.

The J gene is TRBJ2-2, the V gene TRBV5-6; perhaps TRBD1 as D (6 bases). Between the trimmed V and J ends, which lost 2 bases and 4 bases, there was a span of 9 bases. Germline-derived CDR1 and CDR2 are SGHDT and YYEEEE. This CDR3 comprises 14 residues. CDR3 residues: CASSFRGRTGELFF. The CDR3 nucleotides are TGTGCCAGCAGCTTCAGGGGACGCACCGGGGAGCTGTTTTTT.

This clone was seen just once. The chain couples TRBV28 to TRBJ2-3, with 9 positions matching TRBD2. Unmatched junction bases numbered 17, after V lost 5 bases and J lost 8 bases. The CDR3 loop spans 17 amino acids. Germline V gene data show CDR1 as MDHEN and CDR2 as SYDVKM. DNA of the CDR3: TGTGCCAGCAGTCTCTTGTCGGTGGGAGCGGGAGGATCTACGCAGTATTTT. Amino acid sequence: CASSLLSVGAGGSTQYF.

The gene calls are TRBV9 and TRBJ2-1, with 8 bases lining up with TRBD2. CDR1 is SGDLS and CDR2 is YYNGEE in the germline V gene. The CDR3 contains 14 residues. The V and J ends lost 4 bases and 4 bases, in that order; junction bases with no gene match: 4. The CDR3 loop is CASSFSGDYNEQFF. The CDR3 DNA follows: TGTGCCAGCAGCTTTAGCGGGGATTACAATGAGCAGTTCTTC.

The CDR3 is CASSPRQGSEAFF. CDR3 bases: TGTGCCAGCAGCCCTCGACAGGGCTCTGAAGCTTTCTTT. This rearrangement joins TRBV7-8 to TRBJ1-1; 7 nucleotides align to TRBD1. CDR1 is SGHVS and CDR2 is FQNEAQ in the germline V gene. V shed 5 bases, J shed 6 bases, and the junction held 6 bases outside the gene matches. The length of the CDR3 is 13 residues. Full variable domain (missing parts from reference TRBV7-8 and TRBJ1-1): GAGVSQSPRYKVAKRGQDVALRCDPISGHVSLFWYQQALGQGPEFLTYFQNEAQLDKSGLPSDRFFAERPEGSVSTLKIQRTQQEDSAVYLCASSPRQGSEAFFGQGTRLTVV.

This chain uses TRBV7-9 with TRBJ2-5; D perhaps matches TRBD1 (6 bases). The germline V gene encodes CDR1 SEHNR and CDR2 FQNEAQ (reference sequence). Trimming shortened V by 5 bases and J by 1 base, and 11 bases separated the two germline ends. The CDR3 consists of 14 residues. The CDR3, as DNA: TGTGCCAGCAGCGAGACAGGTGGCCAAGAGACCCAGTACTTC. Translation gives CASSETGGQETQYF.

The V gene is TRBV12-5, the J gene TRBJ2-5; 8 nucleotides line up with TRBD1. Germline loops: CDR1 LGHNT, CDR2 FRNRAP. The CDR3 is made up of 14 amino acids. The J segment lost 1 base and the V segment lost 3 bases, leaving 1 base of the junction unmatched. The CDR3 bases are TGTGCTAGTGGTTTCGGACAGGGCCAAGAGACCCAGTACTTC. It specifies CASGFGQGQETQYF.

The chain combines TRBV6-5 with TRBJ1-3; perhaps TRBD1 as D (5 bases). The V end was cut by 6 bases, the J end by 2 bases, with 11 bases between. The CDR3 has 14 residues. Germline V gene sequence: CDR1 MNHEY, CDR2 SVGAGI. The DNA of the CDR3 is TGTGCCAGCAGCCACCAGGGTCCTGGAAACACCATATATTTT. It yields the protein CASSHQGPGNTIYF.

V and J are TRBV23-1 and TRBJ1-1; 7 nucleotides agree with TRBD1. TRBV23-1 is sorted into the ORF group, with uncertain function. The CDR3 is 15 residues long. V shed 4 bases and J 4 bases; nucleotides not matched to a gene: 9. The CDR3, as DNA: TGCGCCAGCAGTCCAACGCCGACAGGGACCACTGAAGCTTTCTTT. Translation gives CASSPTPTGTTEAFF.

The chain recombines TRBV29-1 with TRBJ2-7; maybe TRBD1 (6 bases). This CDR3 spans 12 amino acids. Germline V gene lookup returns CDR1 SQVTM and CDR2 ANQGSEA. The ends were cut back, 6 bases at V and 5 bases at J, with 14 bases in the middle. The CDR3 nucleotides are TGCAGCGTCCTACAGGGAGTCCACGAGCAGTACTTC. Its translation: CSVLQGVHEQYF.

The gene calls are TRBV10-3 and TRBJ2-2; D gene unclear. The CDR3 is 14 residues long. Germline-derived CDR1 and CDR2 are ENHRY and SYGVKD. V gave up 3 bases and J gave up 5 bases, with 10 bases separating them. CDR3 in amino acids: CAISEMTSTGELFF. CDR3 DNA sequence: TGTGCCATCAGTGAAATGACTTCAACCGGGGAGCTGTTTTTT.